A selection of T cell receptor beta chains follows, all from one sample in a study of shared clonotypes between healthy human individuals. Clones were read by immunoSEQ multiplex PCR, and TCRdb kept only the in-frame ones, dropping some. In the table there are about 1.5 million clones, 95% to 99% of which are singletons. Sequencing used naive CD4+ T cells sorted from blood. The receptor source for this set is a man between 25 and 39 years old in good health. The CDR3 runs from the conserved cysteine through the conserved F or W. The order of the fields is clone size, D gene, V gene, J gene, CDR3 DNA, CDR3 protein. D genes are given only for firm matches. Only some rows state a clone size, as once, few, many or a class for expanded clones.

clone size: -; D gene: TRBD1; V gene: TRBV2; J gene: TRBJ1-3; CDR3 DNA: TGTGCCAGCAGCCGACAGGGGGCGCTAGGAAACACCATATATTTT; CDR3 protein: CASSRQGALGNTIYF
clone size: -; D gene: -; V gene: TRBV5-1; J gene: TRBJ2-2; CDR3 DNA: TGCGCCAGCAGCTTGGGAGGAATCGCGAACACCGGGGAGCTGTTTTTT; CDR3 protein: CASSLGGIANTGELFF
clone size: -; D gene: -; V gene: TRBV25-1; J gene: TRBJ2-7; CDR3 DNA: TGTGCCAGCAGTGAATCATTCGTCCTCAGGGAGCAGTACTTC; CDR3 protein: CASSESFVLREQYF
clone size: -; D gene: -; V gene: TRBV14; J gene: TRBJ2-7; CDR3 DNA: TGTGCCAGCAGCCAAGCCGGATCCTACGAGCAGTACTTC; CDR3 protein: CASSQAGSYEQYF
clone size: -; D gene: TRBD1; V gene: TRBV5-1; J gene: TRBJ1-1; CDR3 DNA: TGCGCCAGCACAAGACAGGGAGAGAGCACTGAAGCTTTCTTT; CDR3 protein: CASTRQGESTEAFF
clone size: -; D gene: -; V gene: TRBV19; J gene: TRBJ2-5; CDR3 DNA: TGTGCCAGTAGTTCACTAGGAGAGACCCAGTACTTC; CDR3 protein: CASSSLGETQYF
clone size: -; D gene: -; V gene: TRBV7-6; J gene: TRBJ2-2; CDR3 DNA: TGTGCCAGCAGCTTGAGTGAGGCCCGGACCGGGGAGCTGTTTTTT; CDR3 protein: CASSLSEARTGELFF
clone size: -; D gene: -; V gene: TRBV6-5; J gene: TRBJ2-2; CDR3 DNA: TGTGCCAACCTTACTAGAGTGGCCGGGGAGCTGTTTTTT; CDR3 protein: CANLTRVAGELFF
clone size: once; D gene: TRBD2; V gene: TRBV27; J gene: TRBJ2-1; CDR3 DNA: TGTGCCAGCAGTTCAGTCTTCGGACTAGCAGTGGTCAATGAGCAGTTCTTC; CDR3 protein: CASSSVFGLAVVNEQFF
clone size: -; D gene: -; V gene: TRBV18; J gene: TRBJ2-3; CDR3 DNA: TGTGCCAGCACCACCGGGAGCACAGATACGCAGTATTTT; CDR3 protein: CASTTGSTDTQYF
clone size: once; D gene: TRBD1; V gene: TRBV27; J gene: TRBJ2-7; CDR3 DNA: TGTGCCAGCAGTTTATCGCCCCTTCTCTACAGGGGGCGATACGAGCAGTACTTC; CDR3 protein: CASSLSPLLYRGRYEQYF
clone size: -; D gene: TRBD2; V gene: TRBV2; J gene: TRBJ2-1; CDR3 DNA: TGTGCCAGCTCGGTAGCGGGAGTGACTGAGCAGTTCTTC; CDR3 protein: CASSVAGVTEQFF
clone size: -; D gene: -; V gene: TRBV28; J gene: TRBJ1-4; CDR3 DNA: TGTGCCAGCAGTCTTGGGGGGGCAACTAATGAAAAACTGTTTTTT; CDR3 protein: CASSLGGATNEKLFF
clone size: -; D gene: -; V gene: TRBV28; J gene: TRBJ2-3; CDR3 DNA: TGTGCCAGCAGTTCGTTTGGTATGGCGTATCGTGACACAGATACGCAGTATTTT; CDR3 protein: CASSSFGMAYRDTDTQYF
clone size: -; D gene: -; V gene: TRBV7-2; J gene: TRBJ2-1; CDR3 DNA: TGTGCCAGCAGCTTGGTTAGCTACAATGAGCAGTTCTTC; CDR3 protein: CASSLVSYNEQFF
clone size: -; D gene: -; V gene: TRBV5-8; J gene: TRBJ2-7; CDR3 DNA: TGTGCCAGCAGACCCCGGGGGGCGCTCTACGAGCAGTACTTC; CDR3 protein: CASRPRGALYEQYF
clone size: -; D gene: -; V gene: TRBV7-9; J gene: TRBJ2-1; CDR3 DNA: TGTGCCAGCAGCCTACAGATCTTCTACAATGAGCAGTTCTTC; CDR3 protein: CASSLQIFYNEQFF
clone size: -; D gene: TRBD2; V gene: TRBV28; J gene: TRBJ2-7; CDR3 DNA: TGTGCCAGCAGCCTGACGCCGGGACTAGCGTCGAATAGGGTCTACGAGCAGTACTTC; CDR3 protein: CASSLTPGLASNRVYEQYF
clone size: -; D gene: TRBD1; V gene: TRBV2; J gene: TRBJ1-4; CDR3 DNA: TGTGCCAGCAGGAGGACAGGAGGGAATGAAAAACTGTTTTTT; CDR3 protein: CASRRTGGNEKLFF
clone size: -; D gene: -; V gene: TRBV19; J gene: TRBJ1-2; CDR3 DNA: TGTGCCAGTAGCCCACTGGGCTATGGCTACACCTTC; CDR3 protein: CASSPLGYGYTF
clone size: -; D gene: -; V gene: TRBV18; J gene: TRBJ1-1; CDR3 DNA: TGTGCCAGCTCACCACCTGATGCAGGGAGCACTGAAGCTTTCTTT; CDR3 protein: CASSPPDAGSTEAFF
clone size: -; D gene: TRBD1; V gene: TRBV29-1; J gene: TRBJ1-4; CDR3 DNA: TGCAGCGTTGTTGGACAGGGGAATGAAAAACTGTTTTTT; CDR3 protein: CSVVGQGNEKLFF
clone size: -; D gene: TRBD2; V gene: TRBV5-8; J gene: TRBJ2-1; CDR3 DNA: TGTGCCAGCAGCCCCACGTGGGCTAGCGGGCCTTACAGCGAGCAGTTCTTC; CDR3 protein: CASSPTWASGPYSEQFF
clone size: -; D gene: -; V gene: TRBV7-8; J gene: TRBJ2-1; CDR3 DNA: TGTGCCAGCAGCTCTGGGGCCGGGACGGTGAGCTCCTACAATGAGCAGTTCTTC; CDR3 protein: CASSSGAGTVSSYNEQFF
clone size: once; D gene: -; V gene: TRBV11-2; J gene: TRBJ2-3; CDR3 DNA: TGTGCCAGCAGCCTACGACAGGACACAGATACGCAGTATTTT; CDR3 protein: CASSLRQDTDTQYF
clone size: -; D gene: -; V gene: TRBV5-1; J gene: TRBJ2-3; CDR3 DNA: TGCGCCAGCAGACAAGACACAGATACGCAGTATTTT; CDR3 protein: CASRQDTDTQYF
clone size: -; D gene: -; V gene: TRBV27; J gene: TRBJ1-4; CDR3 DNA: TGTGCCAGCAGTCTCGCCGGAGAGGAAAAACTGTTTTTT; CDR3 protein: CASSLAGEEKLFF
clone size: -; D gene: -; V gene: TRBV28; J gene: TRBJ2-1; CDR3 DNA: TGTGCCAGCAGTTCCTACTTGGGGAGCGGGCGCTACAATGAGCAGTTCTTC; CDR3 protein: CASSSYLGSGRYNEQFF
clone size: -; D gene: -; V gene: TRBV27; J gene: TRBJ2-7; CDR3 DNA: TGTGCCAGCAGTTTATCCCCTTCCAGGGCTGGCGGCATCGAGCAGTACTTC; CDR3 protein: CASSLSPSRAGGIEQYF
clone size: -; D gene: -; V gene: TRBV6-5; J gene: TRBJ2-5; CDR3 DNA: TGTGCCAGCAGTCCCCAGGTATGGGAGACCCAGTACTTC; CDR3 protein: CASSPQVWETQYF
clone size: -; D gene: -; V gene: TRBV11-1; J gene: TRBJ2-1; CDR3 DNA: TGTGCCAGCAGCTTATACCCAGCCGGAAGCTCCTACAATGAGCAGTTCTTC; CDR3 protein: CASSLYPAGSSYNEQFF
clone size: -; D gene: -; V gene: TRBV19; J gene: TRBJ2-2; CDR3 DNA: TGTGCCAGTAGTCCCGACTTGAGCACCGGGGAGCTGTTTTTT; CDR3 protein: CASSPDLSTGELFF